Below, one T cell receptor (beta chain) is given with its context. These data are taken from a study of blood T cell repertoires in COVID-19. Study-level information: Some COVID-19 samples were acute and others convalescent; all came from the United States, Italy and Spain. The cDNA or gDNA used as material had been derived from T cells, B-cell-depleted T cells, or PBMCs.

The protocol was immunoSEQ multiplex PCR, while the TCRdb copy is restricted to in-frame clones and leaves out a portion. The sample has 120,000 or so clones, 86% seen once. J gave up 3 bases and V 0 bases, and 7 bases lay outside the gene matches. Germline CDR1 is SGHTS and CDR2 is YDEGEE. This CDR3 is 16 amino acids long. The chain recombines TRBV5-8 with TRBJ2-7, with 9 nucleotides matching TRBD2. The sample was peripheral blood. The sequence derives from a man aged 35 to 55 with acute or convalescent COVID-19. DNA for the CDR3: TGTGCCAGCAGCTTGGAGGCGGCGGGAGGGGTCTACGAGCAGTACTTC. Encoded protein: CASSLEAAGGVYEQYF. The variable domain in full, with the rest retrieved from reference TRBV5-8 and TRBJ2-7, is EAGVTQSPTHLIKTRGQQATLRCSPISGHTSVYWYQQALGLGLQFLLWYDEGEERNRGNFPPRFSGRQFPNYSSELNVNALELEDSALYLCASSLEAAGGVYEQYFGPGTRLTVT.